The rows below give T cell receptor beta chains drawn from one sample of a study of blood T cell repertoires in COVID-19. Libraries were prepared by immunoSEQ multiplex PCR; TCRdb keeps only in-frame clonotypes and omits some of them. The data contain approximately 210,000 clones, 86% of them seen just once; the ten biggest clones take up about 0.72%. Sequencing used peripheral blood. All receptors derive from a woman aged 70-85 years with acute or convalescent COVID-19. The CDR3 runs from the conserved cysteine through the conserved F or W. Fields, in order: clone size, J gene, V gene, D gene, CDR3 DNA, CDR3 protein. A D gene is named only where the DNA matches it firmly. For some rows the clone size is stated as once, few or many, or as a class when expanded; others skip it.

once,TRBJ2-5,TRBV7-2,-,TGTGCCAGCAGCTTATTGGGACTCCTCGTGGGGCAGACCCAGTACTTC,CASSLLGLLVGQTQYF
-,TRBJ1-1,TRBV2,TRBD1,TGTGCCAGCAGGCTGACAGGGCAGGTCACTGAAGCTTTCTTT,CASRLTGQVTEAFF
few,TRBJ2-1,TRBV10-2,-,TGCGCCAGCAGTGAGGCGTTGTGGAATGAGCAGTTCTTC,CASSEALWNEQFF
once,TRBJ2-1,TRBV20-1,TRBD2,TGCAGTGCTAGTTCTCTAAGTAGCGGGCCCATCGGGGAGCAGTTCTTC,CSASSLSSGPIGEQFF
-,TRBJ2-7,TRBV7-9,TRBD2,TGTGCCAGCAGCCCTCAATCTAGCGGGGTCTACGAGCAGTACTTC,CASSPQSSGVYEQYF
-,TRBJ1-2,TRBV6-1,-,TGTGCCAGCAGTGAAGGGGCTGGGCCGAACTATGGCTACACCTTC,CASSEGAGPNYGYTF
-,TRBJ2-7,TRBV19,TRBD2,TGTGCCAGTAGTGGACTAGCGGGAGGGGGGAATTACGAGCAGTACTTC,CASSGLAGGGNYEQYF
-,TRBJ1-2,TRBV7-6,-,TGTGCCAGCAGCTCCGCCGGCGGAGCAGTGCATGGCTACACCTTC,CASSSAGGAVHGYTF
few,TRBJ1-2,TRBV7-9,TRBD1,TGTGCCAGCAGCTTATTCGAGGGGGCTCGAGGCTACACCTTC,CASSLFEGARGYTF
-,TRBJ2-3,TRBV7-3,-,TGTGCCAGCAGCCATTCAGATACGCAGTATTTT,CASSHSDTQYF
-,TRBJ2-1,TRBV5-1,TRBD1,TGCGCCAGCTCGACCTCCGGGACAGAGTACAATGAGCAGTTCTTC,CASSTSGTEYNEQFF
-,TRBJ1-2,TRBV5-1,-,TGCGCCAGCAGCTTCCTGTCCGGTGATGGCTACACCTTC,CASSFLSGDGYTF
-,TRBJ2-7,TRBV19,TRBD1,TGTGCCAGTTCGGACAGGGGGCTATACGAGCAGTACTTC,CASSDRGLYEQYF
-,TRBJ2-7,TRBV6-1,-,TGTGCCAGCAGTGAATCGGCGGGGAACTCCTACGAGCAGTACTTC,CASSESAGNSYEQYF
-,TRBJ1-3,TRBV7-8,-,TGTGCCAGCAGCTTAGGGGGGGGAAGGGGTAACTCTGGAAACACCATATATTTT,CASSLGGGRGNSGNTIYF
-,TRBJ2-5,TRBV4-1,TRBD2,TGCGCCAGCAGCCAACTATCCAGCGGGGGGGCCTTACAGACCCAGTACTTC,CASSQLSSGGALQTQYF
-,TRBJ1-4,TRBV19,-,TGTGCCAGTAGTATAGGACAGGACGGAGGTACGGCAACTAATGAAAAACTGTTTTTT,CASSIGQDGGTATNEKLFF
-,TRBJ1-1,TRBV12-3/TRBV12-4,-,TGTGCCAGCAGTTTAGGAGAGAACACTGAAGCTTTCTTT,CASSLGENTEAFF
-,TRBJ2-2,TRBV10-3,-,TGTGCCATCAGTGAGAGGCGAGGAACCGGGGAGCTGTTTTTT,CAISERRGTGELFF
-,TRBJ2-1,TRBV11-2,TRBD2,TGTGCCAGCAGCTTAATTCGGGGGGGTTACAATGAGCAGTTCTTC,CASSLIRGGYNEQFF
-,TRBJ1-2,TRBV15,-,TGTGCCACCAGCCATGACAATAAGAACTATGGCTACACCTTC,CATSHDNKNYGYTF
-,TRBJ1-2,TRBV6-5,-,TGTGCCAGCAGGTCAGGGGACTATGGCTACACCTTC,CASRSGDYGYTF
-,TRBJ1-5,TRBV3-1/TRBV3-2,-,TGTGCCAGCAGCCAAGGCCGGGGAGGCAATCAGCCCCAGCATTTT,CASSQGRGGNQPQHF
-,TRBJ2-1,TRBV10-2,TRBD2,TGCGCCAGCAGTGGAGCGGGAGGACCCGCGCCACAGTTCTTC,CASSGAGGPAPQFF
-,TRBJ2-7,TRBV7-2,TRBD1,TGTGCCAGCAGCTTAGGCGAGGGGGCGCAAGGCGAGCAGTACTTC,CASSLGEGAQGEQYF
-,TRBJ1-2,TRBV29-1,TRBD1,TGCAGCGTTGGGACAGGTTATTATGGCTACACCTTC,CSVGTGYYGYTF
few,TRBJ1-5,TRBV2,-,TGTGCCAGCAGTGAAGCGCGAAACACAGGGCCCCAGCATTTT,CASSEARNTGPQHF
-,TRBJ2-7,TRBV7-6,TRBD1,TGTGCCAGCAGCTTGGACAGGTCCTACGAGCAGTACTTC,CASSLDRSYEQYF
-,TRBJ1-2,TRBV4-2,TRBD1,TGTGCCAGCAGCCAAGAAACCCCCACAGGGGCCTCCACCTATGGCTACACCTTC,CASSQETPTGASTYGYTF
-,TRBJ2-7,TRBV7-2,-,TGTGCCAGCAGCTCCCGCGTTAGCGGCTACGAGCAGTACTTC,CASSSRVSGYEQYF
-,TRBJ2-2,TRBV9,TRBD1,TGTGCCAGCAGCGTCCGGGACAGGGGGTCCGGGGAGCTGTTTTTT,CASSVRDRGSGELFF
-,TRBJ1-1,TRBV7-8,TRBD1,TGTGCCAGCAGCTTGGACAGGGTGGGAACTGAAGCTTTCTTT,CASSLDRVGTEAFF
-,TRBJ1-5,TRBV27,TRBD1,TGTGCCAGCAGTTTATTCGGACAGGGCGATCAGCCCCAGCATTTT,CASSLFGQGDQPQHF
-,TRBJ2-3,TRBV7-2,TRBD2,TGTGCCAGCAGCCCAAGCGGGGCGGGAGCGTCAGATACGCAGTATTTT,CASSPSGAGASDTQYF
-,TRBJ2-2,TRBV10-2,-,TGCGCCAGCCGGGACTCGGGAGACACCGGGGAGCTGTTTTTT,CASRDSGDTGELFF
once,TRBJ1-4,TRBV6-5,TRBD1,TGTGCCAGCAGCTCTTGGGGGACAGGGTATGAAAAACTGTTTTTT,CASSSWGTGYEKLFF
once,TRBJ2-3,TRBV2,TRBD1,TGTGCCTCACAACGGGACAGGGGAACAGATACGCAGTATTTT,CASQRDRGTDTQYF
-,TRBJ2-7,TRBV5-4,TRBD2,TGTGCCAGCAGCCGAAAAATCAGCGGGGCCTACGAGCAGTACTTC,CASSRKISGAYEQYF
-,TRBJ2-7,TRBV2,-,TGTGCCAGCAGGGAAAACACGGGACTCTCCTACGAGCAGTACTTC,CASRENTGLSYEQYF
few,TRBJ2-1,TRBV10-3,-,TGTGCCATCAGTGGACCGGGTCTAGAGGCCTACAATGAGCAGTTCTTC,CAISGPGLEAYNEQFF
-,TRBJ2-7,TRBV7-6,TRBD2,TGTGCCAGCAGCTTAGGAGCGGGAGGGGGCGGGCAGTACTTC,CASSLGAGGGGQYF
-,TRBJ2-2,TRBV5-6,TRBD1,TGTGCCAGCAGCTCAAAACCGGGACAGGGAACCGGGGAGCTGTTTTTT,CASSSKPGQGTGELFF
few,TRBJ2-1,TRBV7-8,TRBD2,TGTGCCAGCAGCCCAGCGGGGGCGAAGGAGCAGTTCTTC,CASSPAGAKEQFF
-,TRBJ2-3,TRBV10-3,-,TGTGCCATCAAGGCCAGGAGCACAGATACGCAGTATTTT,CAIKARSTDTQYF
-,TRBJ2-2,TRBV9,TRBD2,TGTGCCAGCAGCGTAGGTGGGGGGGGCACCGGGGAGCTGTTTTTT,CASSVGGGGTGELFF
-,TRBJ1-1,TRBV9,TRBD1,TGTGCCAGCAGCGTAGAGGGACAGGGGGCCGCTGAAGCTTTCTTT,CASSVEGQGAAEAFF
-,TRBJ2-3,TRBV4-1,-,TGCGCCAGCAGCCGGTTACAGGCCACAGATACGCAGTATTTT,CASSRLQATDTQYF
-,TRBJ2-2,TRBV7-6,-,TGTGCCAGCAGCTTATTCTTCGGGAGTAACACCGGGGAGCTGTTTTTT,CASSLFFGSNTGELFF
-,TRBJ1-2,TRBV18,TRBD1,TGTGCCAGCTCGTTGGGACAGACATACGATGGCTACACCTTC,CASSLGQTYDGYTF
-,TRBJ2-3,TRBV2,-,TGTGCCAGCAGTCCGGAGGGGAAGTTCACAGATACGCAGTATTTT,CASSPEGKFTDTQYF
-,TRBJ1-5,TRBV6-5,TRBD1,TGTGCCAGCACCCCGGGGACAGGAGGAAATCAGCCCCAGCATTTT,CASTPGTGGNQPQHF